This T cell receptor beta chain was identified during a study of T-cell reconstitution after alpha-beta-depleted transplantation in children. It was with unique molecular identifiers that the TCRbeta library was prepared. TCRdb passed the PCR reads through MiXCR, listing each CDR3 protein once. The sample has about 610,000 distinct CDR3 sequences, roughly 10% seen once. From germline, CDR1 is LGHNA and CDR2 YNFKEQ. Trimming removed 2 bases from V and 8 bases from J, with 7 bases in between. This CDR3 contains 12 residues. The sample consisted of PBMCs from the stem cell graft donor, taken from the stem cell graft. V is TRBV4-2 and J is TRBJ2-1; tentative D call: TRBD1 (5 bases). This receptor was obtained from a human donor who donated a stem cell graft to a child with acute myeloid leukemia. The CDR3 nucleotides read TGTGCCAGCAGCCAAATAGGGGATGAGCAGTTCTTC. Translated, it gives CASSQIGDEQFF.